The 27 T cell receptor beta chains reported below all come from one sample, sequenced in a study of blood T cell repertoires in COVID-19 (dated by TCRdb to the early 2020s). The receptor library was made with the immunoSEQ multiplex PCR assay. TCRdb's version of the immuneACCESS table is confined to in-frame rearrangements and falls short of the full clone set. An unresolved V gene accounts for under half of the shortfall where checked; the remainder is of unknown origin. The sample table contains around 270,000 clones; only one count was recorded for approximately 90% of them. The ten biggest clones cover under 0.95% of the sample. Material: peripheral blood. The receptors were gathered from a man aged 25-45 years with acute or convalescent COVID-19.

This clone occurred a few times. The chain joins TRBV5-6 to TRBJ1-6; TRBD1 is a possible D gene (6 bases). The CDR3 consists of 14 residues. Trimming cost V 5 bases and J 7 bases, with 13 bases left between them. Germline V lookup: CDR1 SGHDT, CDR2 YYEEEE. The CDR3 DNA sequence: TGTGCCAGCAGATCTGGACAGCTAAATTCACCCCTCCACTTT. Its protein is CASRSGQLNSPLHF.

This clone appeared a single time. The CDR3 bases are TGTGCCAGCAGCCAAGACCGACTAGCGCCCGTTTATTACAATGAGCAGTTCTTC. It is translated as CASSQDRLAPVYYNEQFF. This chain uses TRBV14 with TRBJ2-1; 8 positions agree with TRBD2. CDR3 length: 18 residues. Germline CDR1 is SGHDN and CDR2 is FVKESK. After removal of 0 bases from V and 4 bases from J, the junction contained 11 bases not matched to a gene. Based on the CDR3 plus reference TRBV14 and TRBJ2-1, the full variable domain is EAGVTQFPSHSVIEKGQTVTLRCDPISGHDNLYWYRRVMGKEIKFLLHFVKESKQDESGMPNNRFLAERTGGTYSTLKVQPAELEDSGVYFCASSQDRLAPVYYNEQFFGPGTRLTVL.

In regard to this clone: A read error may account for a junction end that differs from germline. The V gene is TRBV6-5, the J gene TRBJ2-1, with 9 bases matching TRBD1. Germline V lookup: CDR1 MNHEY, CDR2 SVGAGI. The CDR3 contains 12 residues. CDR3 residues: CASSYTQGAGVF. The CDR3 coding sequence is TGTGCCAGCAGTTACACACAGGGGGCCGGGGTCTTC.

The V gene is TRBV27, the J gene TRBJ1-1; D might be TRBD1 (5 bases). The CDR3 totals 16 residues. CDR1 and CDR2 (germline): MNHEY, SMNVEV (reference sequence). The ends were cut back, 5 bases at V and 5 bases at J, with 21 bases in the middle. The CDR3 sequence: CASSGLGQVMGTEAFF. The CDR3 DNA sequence: TGTGCCAGCAGTGGCCTGGGGCAGGTAATGGGTACTGAAGCTTTCTTT.

The chain employs TRBV6-6 and TRBJ2-3, with D unclear. The V end was cut by 6 bases, the J end by 7 bases, with 8 bases between. The CDR3 runs to 11 residues. Germline V gene data show CDR1 as MNHNY and CDR2 as SVGAGI (reference sequence). The CDR3 DNA reads as TGTGCCAGCAGCTCTATAAATACGCAGTATTTT. Translated, it gives CASSSINTQYF.

The rearrangement joins TRBV18 to TRBJ1-1; D might be TRBD1 (5 bases). The germline V and J ends were trimmed by 4 bases and 5 bases, with 11 bases remaining between them. This CDR3 region has 13 residues. Germline V lookup: CDR1 KGHSH, CDR2 LQKENI. CDR3 bases: TGTGCCAGCTCACAGCAGGGAGGGACTGAAGCTTTCTTT. Its translation: CASSQQGGTEAFF.

The chain is built from TRBV5-4 and TRBJ2-5, with D possibly matching TRBD2 (6 bases). The germline V gene encodes CDR1 SGHNT and CDR2 YYREEE (reference sequence). This CDR3 has 14 residues. V dropped 3 bases and J dropped 1 base, with 10 bases sitting between them. CDR3 sequence (DNA): TGTGCCAGCAGCTCACGGGACTTCCAAGAGACCCAGTACTTC. It encodes CASSSRDFQETQYF.

In DNA form, the CDR3 reads TGTGCCAGCAGCCGGGGATATTCAACTAATGAAAAACTGTTTTTT. Encoded protein: CASSRGYSTNEKLFF. This rearrangement joins TRBV11-3 to TRBJ1-4; D gene unclear. Per the germline V gene, CDR1 is SGHNT and CDR2 is YENEEA. Trimming took off 5 bases at V and 0 bases at J, with 10 bases between the two ends. The CDR3 is 15 residues long.

The chain recombines TRBV19 with TRBJ1-5; possibly TRBD1 for D (6 bases). The germline V gene has CDR1 LNHDA and CDR2 SQIVND (reference sequence). This CDR3 is built from 15 residues. V gave up 4 bases and J gave up 1 base, with 11 bases separating them. The CDR3 DNA is TGTGCCAGTAGTAGAGGACAGAACAGCAATCAGCCCCAGCATTTT. Translating gives CASSRGQNSNQPQHF.

V and J are TRBV7-3 and TRBJ2-2, with a possible D match to TRBD1 (7 bases). V dropped 3 bases and J dropped 5 bases, with 13 bases sitting between them. CDR1 and CDR2 from the germline V gene are SGHTA and FQGTGA. This CDR3 has 15 amino acids. The CDR3 region is CASSLRQGGTGELFF. For the CDR3, the DNA is TGTGCCAGCAGCTTGAGACAGGGAGGAACCGGGGAGCTGTTTTTT.

The chain employs TRBV6-5 and TRBJ1-4, with 9 positions matching TRBD1. The CDR3 is 15 amino acids. V trimming: 0 bases; J trimming: 5 bases; junction bases outside the gene matches: 1. The germline V gene has CDR1 MNHEY and CDR2 SVGAGI. The CDR3 bases are TGTGCCAGCAGTTACTCCGGGACAGGGAATGAAAAACTGTTTTTT. This sequence encodes CASSYSGTGNEKLFF.

This clone showed up just once. This chain connects TRBV30 to TRBJ1-2; D is perhaps TRBD1 (5 bases). V lost 4 bases and J 11 bases, leaving 17 bases between the germline ends. The germline CDR1 and CDR2 sequences are GTSNPN and SVGIG (reference sequence). The CDR3 sequence is 12 residues long. In DNA form, the CDR3 reads TGTGCCTGGAAGTTGTCAGGGTGGCGGTACACCTTC. Amino acid sequence: CAWKLSGWRYTF. Complete variable domain (other parts from reference TRBV30 and TRBJ1-2): SQTIHQWPATLVQPVGSPLSLECTVEGTSNPNLYWYRQAAGRGLQLLFYSVGIGQISSEVPQNLSASRPQDRQFILSSKKLLLSDSGFYLCAWKLSGWRYTFGSGTRLTVV.

This clone has only one observation. The rearrangement joins TRBV28 to TRBJ1-2; D remains unclear. Trimming stripped 8 bases from V and 6 bases from J, with 16 bases between. CDR1 and CDR2 (germline): MDHEN, SYDVKM. This CDR3 region has 13 residues. The CDR3 DNA is TGTGCCAGCCAACCCCCCGGGGTAGATGGCTACACCTTC. It is translated as CASQPPGVDGYTF.

The V call is TRBV30, the J call TRBJ1-4; TRBD1 is a possible D gene (6 bases). The V gene lost 0 bases and the J gene lost 7 bases, with 12 bases spanning the gap. CDR1 GTSNPN and CDR2 SVGIG come from the germline V gene (reference sequence). The CDR3 sequence is 14 residues long. CDR3 sequence (DNA): TGTGCCTGGAGTGTGGACCTAGGGGGTGAAAAACTGTTTTTT. This translates into CAWSVDLGGEKLFF.

The V call is TRBV3-1 (or the pseudogene TRBV3-2), the J call TRBJ2-7; maybe TRBD1 (6 bases). Germline-derived CDR1 and CDR2 are LGHDT and YNNKEL (reference sequence). The CDR3 has 14 amino acids. V was cut by 5 bases and J by 2 bases, with 13 bases left in between. The DNA of the CDR3 is TGTGCCAGCAGCGAGCGACAGGTGACCTACGAGCAGTACTTC. This codes for CASSERQVTYEQYF.

The chain employs TRBV5-1 and TRBJ2-2, with 7 bases lining up with TRBD1. Germline V gene lookup returns CDR1 SGHRS and CDR2 YFSETQ. After removal of 5 bases from V and 4 bases from J, the junction contained 8 bases not matched to a gene. The CDR3 totals 15 residues. The CDR3 coding sequence is TGCGCCAGCAGGGATCGGACAGGAGCCACCGGGGAGCTGTTTTTT. Its protein product is CASRDRTGATGELFF.

This clone was seen more than once but under ten times. The chain recombines TRBV9 with TRBJ1-2; TRBD1 agrees at 7 bases. The germline CDR1 and CDR2 sequences are SGDLS and YYNGEE. The CDR3 runs 13 residues. The ends lost 0 bases at V and 7 bases at J; junction bases unmatched: 3. The CDR3 DNA follows: TGTGCCAGCAGCGTAGGACAGGGTCTTGGCTACACCTTC. This encodes CASSVGQGLGYTF.

This sequence joins TRBV28 and TRBJ1-6, with D possibly TRBD1 on 5 matching bases. Germline lookup yields CDR1 MDHEN and CDR2 SYDVKM. CDR3 length: 12 residues. The V and J ends lost 8 bases and 16 bases respectively, with 18 bases between them. The CDR3 loop reads CASGTPNLILHF. CDR3 nucleotide sequence: TGTGCCAGCGGGACTCCAAATCTCATACTCCACTTT.

The chain has TRBV11-2 and TRBJ2-1; TRBD2 aligns across 10 bases. The CDR3 has 15 residues. Germline CDR1 reads SGHAT; CDR2 reads FQNNGV. The V segment lost 5 bases and the J segment 5 bases; nucleotides outside the gene matches: 6. The CDR3 nucleotides read TGTGCCAGCAGCCTGGGACTAGCGAGTCACAATGAGCAGTTCTTC. The encoded protein is CASSLGLASHNEQFF.

The CDR3 spells CSVGAEAYEQYF. The DNA for the CDR3 is TGCAGCGTTGGGGCCGAAGCCTACGAGCAGTACTTC. This chain links TRBV29-1 with TRBJ2-7; no reliable D call. V was pared by 4 bases and J by 2 bases, with 9 bases between. The CDR3 covers 12 residues. Germline CDR1 is SQVTM and CDR2 is ANQGSEA.

The chain links TRBV5-4 to TRBJ2-4; D might be TRBD1 (5 bases). Trimming removed 0 bases at V and 1 base at J, with 5 bases between. CDR3 length: 14 amino acids. The germline V gene has CDR1 SGHNT and CDR2 YYREEE (reference sequence). The CDR3 DNA reads TGTGCCAGCAGCTTGGCAGGGGCCAAAAACATTCAGTACTTC. Translating it yields CASSLAGAKNIQYF.

The rearrangement uses TRBV28 and TRBJ2-1; 14 bases are a match to TRBD2. The CDR3 is 16 amino acids. The V gene's germline CDR1 is MDHEN and CDR2 SYDVKM. V gave up 6 bases and J gave up 8 bases; unmatched junction bases: 9. The CDR3 nucleotides read TGTGCCAGCAGCCCGAGACTAGCGGGAGGGTCCCATGAGCAGTTCTTC. Protein sequence: CASSPRLAGGSHEQFF. Complete variable domain (other parts from reference TRBV28 and TRBJ2-1): DVKVTQSSRYLVKRTGEKVFLECVQDMDHENMFWYRQDPGLGLRLIYFSYDVKMKEKGDIPEGYSVSREKKERFSLILESASTNQTSMYLCASSPRLAGGSHEQFFGPGTRLTVL.

V and J are TRBV24-1 and TRBJ2-7; 11 nucleotides line up with TRBD2. V shed 5 bases and J 3 bases; nucleotides not matched to a gene: 5. CDR1 and CDR2 (germline): KGHDR, SFDVKD. This CDR3 region has 15 residues. As DNA, the CDR3 is TGTGCCACCAGTGCCTTCGGGACTAGCGGCTACGAGCAGTACTTC. It specifies CATSAFGTSGYEQYF.

The gene calls are TRBV5-5 and TRBJ1-2; tentative D call: TRBD1 (6 bases). V gave up 3 bases and J gave up 5 bases, with 8 bases separating them. The germline CDR1 and CDR2 sequences are SGHKS and YYEKEE (reference sequence). The CDR3 contains 12 residues. CDR3 in amino acids: CASSSDRYGYTF. The CDR3 nucleotides are TGTGCCAGCAGCTCGGACAGATATGGCTACACCTTC. Full variable domain (rest looked up from reference TRBV5-5 and TRBJ1-2): DAGVTQSPTHLIKTRGQQVTLRCSPISGHKSVSWYQQVLGQGPQFIFQYYEKEERGRGNFPDRFSARQFPNYSSELNVNALLLGDSALYLCASSSDRYGYTFGSGTRLTVV.

The table lists this clone with a few counts. The rearrangement uses TRBV3-1 (or the pseudogene TRBV3-2) and TRBJ2-2; no reliable D call. V gave up 4 bases and J gave up 4 bases, with 7 bases separating them. CDR1 and CDR2 (germline): LGHDT, YNNKEL (reference sequence). The CDR3 covers 13 residues. Written as DNA, the CDR3 is TGTGCCAGCAGCCTCAGTACCACCGGGGAGCTGTTTTTT. Residues: CASSLSTTGELFF.

The V gene is TRBV5-4, the J gene TRBJ2-5; D perhaps matches TRBD1 (5 bases). CDR3 length equals 12 residues. The germline V and J ends were trimmed by 6 bases and 5 bases, with 11 bases remaining between them. In germline, CDR1 is SGHNT, CDR2 YYREEE (reference sequence). The CDR3 is CASTGPGETQYF. The CDR3 DNA sequence: TGTGCCAGCACCGGCCCAGGGGAGACCCAGTACTTC.

The V call is TRBV28, the J call TRBJ2-5, with 7 bases lining up with TRBD2. Losses at the gene ends were 7 bases for V and 4 bases for J; bases not matched to a gene: 6. Germline values: CDR1 MDHEN, CDR2 SYDVKM. This CDR3 is built from 13 residues. The CDR3 DNA is TGTGCCAGCACCCCTCGGGGGGTAGAGACCCAGTACTTC. Translated, it gives CASTPRGVETQYF.